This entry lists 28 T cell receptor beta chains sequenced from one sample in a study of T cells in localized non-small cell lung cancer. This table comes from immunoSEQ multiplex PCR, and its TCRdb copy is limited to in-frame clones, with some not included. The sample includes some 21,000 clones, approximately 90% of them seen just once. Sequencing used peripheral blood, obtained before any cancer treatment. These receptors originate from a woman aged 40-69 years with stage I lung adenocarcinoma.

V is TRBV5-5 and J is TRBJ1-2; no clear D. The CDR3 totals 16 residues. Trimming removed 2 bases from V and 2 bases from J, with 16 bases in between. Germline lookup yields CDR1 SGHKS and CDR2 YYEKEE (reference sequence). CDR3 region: CASSLWGKESNYGYTF. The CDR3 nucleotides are TGTGCCAGCAGCTTATGGGGTAAGGAGAGCAACTATGGCTACACCTTC.

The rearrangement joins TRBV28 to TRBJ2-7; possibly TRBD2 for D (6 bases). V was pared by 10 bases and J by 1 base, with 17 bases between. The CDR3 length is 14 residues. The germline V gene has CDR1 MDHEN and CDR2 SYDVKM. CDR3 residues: CATRGGKSSYEQYF. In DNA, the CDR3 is TGTGCCACTCGAGGAGGGAAGAGTTCCTACGAGCAGTACTTC.

The CDR3: CASSPLDRPYEQYF. The CDR3 bases are TGTGCCAGCAGTCCGCTGGACCGCCCCTACGAGCAGTACTTC. The chain employs TRBV27 and TRBJ2-7; D is unclear. Trimming shortened V by 5 bases and J by 2 bases, and 13 bases separated the two germline ends. Germline V lookup: CDR1 MNHEY, CDR2 SMNVEV (reference sequence). The CDR3 is 14 amino acids.

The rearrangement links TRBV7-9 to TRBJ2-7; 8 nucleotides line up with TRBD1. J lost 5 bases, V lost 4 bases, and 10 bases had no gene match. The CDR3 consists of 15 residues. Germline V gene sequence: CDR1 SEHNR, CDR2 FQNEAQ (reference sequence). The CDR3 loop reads CASSSLRADRDEQYF. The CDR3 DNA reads TGTGCCAGCAGCTCTCTTCGGGCGGACAGGGACGAGCAGTACTTC.

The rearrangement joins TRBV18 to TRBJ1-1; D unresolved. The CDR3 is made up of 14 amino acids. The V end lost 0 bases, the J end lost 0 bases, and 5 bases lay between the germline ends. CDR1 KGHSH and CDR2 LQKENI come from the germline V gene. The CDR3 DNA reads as TGTGCCAGCTCACCACCCAGTATGAACACTGAAGCTTTCTTT. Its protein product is CASSPPSMNTEAFF.

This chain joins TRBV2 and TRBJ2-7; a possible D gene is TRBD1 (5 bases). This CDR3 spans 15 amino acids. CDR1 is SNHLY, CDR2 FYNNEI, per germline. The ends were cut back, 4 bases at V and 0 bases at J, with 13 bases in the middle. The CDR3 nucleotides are TGTGCCAGCAGTGTCGAGTGGGGCAGCTCCTACGAGCAGTACTTC. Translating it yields CASSVEWGSSYEQYF.

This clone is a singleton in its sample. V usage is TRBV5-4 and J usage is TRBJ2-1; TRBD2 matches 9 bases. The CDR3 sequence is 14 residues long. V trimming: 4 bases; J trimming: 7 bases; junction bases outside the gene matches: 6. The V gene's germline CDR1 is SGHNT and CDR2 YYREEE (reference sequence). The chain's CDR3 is CASSQAGGTNEQFF. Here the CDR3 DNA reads TGTGCCAGCAGCCAAGCGGGAGGTACAAATGAGCAGTTCTTC.

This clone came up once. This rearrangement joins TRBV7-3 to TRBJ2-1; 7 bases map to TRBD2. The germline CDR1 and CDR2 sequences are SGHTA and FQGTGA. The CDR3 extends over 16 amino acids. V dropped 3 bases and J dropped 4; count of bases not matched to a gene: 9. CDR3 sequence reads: CASSFSGPASYNEQFF. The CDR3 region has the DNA TGTGCCAGCAGCTTTAGCGGGCCCGCCTCTTACAATGAGCAGTTCTTC.

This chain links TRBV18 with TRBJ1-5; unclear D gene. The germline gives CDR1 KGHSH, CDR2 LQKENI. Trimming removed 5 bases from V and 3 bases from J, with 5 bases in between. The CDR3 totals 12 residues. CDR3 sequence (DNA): TGTGCCAGCTCAAGTTTCAATCAGCCCCAGCATTTT. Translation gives CASSSFNQPQHF. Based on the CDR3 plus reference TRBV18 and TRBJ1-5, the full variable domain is NAGVMQNPRHLVRRRGQEARLRCSPMKGHSHVYWYRQLPEEGLKFMVYLQKENIIDESGMPKERFSAEFPKEGPSILRIQQVVRGDSAAYFCASSSFNQPQHFGDGTRLSIL.

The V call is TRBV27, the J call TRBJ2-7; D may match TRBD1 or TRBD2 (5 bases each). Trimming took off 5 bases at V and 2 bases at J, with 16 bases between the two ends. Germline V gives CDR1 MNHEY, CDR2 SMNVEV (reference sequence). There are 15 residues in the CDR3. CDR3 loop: CASSPGPAPTYEQYF. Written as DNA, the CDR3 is TGTGCCAGCAGTCCGGGGCCAGCGCCTACCTACGAGCAGTACTTC.

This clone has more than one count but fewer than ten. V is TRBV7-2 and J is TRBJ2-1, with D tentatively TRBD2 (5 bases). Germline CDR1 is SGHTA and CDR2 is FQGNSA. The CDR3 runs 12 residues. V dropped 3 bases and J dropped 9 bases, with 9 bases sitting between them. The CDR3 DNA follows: TGTGCCAGCAGCTTCTTGGGAGTTGAGCAGTTCTTC. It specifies CASSFLGVEQFF.

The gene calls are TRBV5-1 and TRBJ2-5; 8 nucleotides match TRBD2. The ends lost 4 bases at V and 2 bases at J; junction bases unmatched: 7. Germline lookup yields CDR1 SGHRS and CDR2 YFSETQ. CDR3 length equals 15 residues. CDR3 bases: TGCGCCAGCAGCGGGGCGCGGGGGGCACAAGAGACCCAGTACTTC. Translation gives CASSGARGAQETQYF.

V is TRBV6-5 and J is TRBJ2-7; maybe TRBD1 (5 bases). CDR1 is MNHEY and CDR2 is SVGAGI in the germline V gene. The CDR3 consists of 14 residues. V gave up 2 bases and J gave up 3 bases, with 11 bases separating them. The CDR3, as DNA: TGTGCCAGCAGTTACAGGTCAGGACACTACGAGCAGTACTTC. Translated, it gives CASSYRSGHYEQYF.

The CDR3, as DNA: TGTGCCAGCAGTTTTCCCCCGGGTACGCAGTATTTT. As protein: CASSFPPGTQYF. The rearrangement links TRBV27 to TRBJ2-3; unclear D gene. In germline, CDR1 is MNHEY, CDR2 SMNVEV (reference sequence). This CDR3 comprises 12 residues. V lost 3 bases and J 8 bases, leaving 9 bases between the germline ends.

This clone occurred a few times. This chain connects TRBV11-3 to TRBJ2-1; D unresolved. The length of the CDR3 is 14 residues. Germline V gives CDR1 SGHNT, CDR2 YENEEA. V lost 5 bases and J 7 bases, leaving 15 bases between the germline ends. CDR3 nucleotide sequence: TGTGCCAGCAGCCCTACCTACGACGGGAATGAGCAGTTCTTC. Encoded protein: CASSPTYDGNEQFF.

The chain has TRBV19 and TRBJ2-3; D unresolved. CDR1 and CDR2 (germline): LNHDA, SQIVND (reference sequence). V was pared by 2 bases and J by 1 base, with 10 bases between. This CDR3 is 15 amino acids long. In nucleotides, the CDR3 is TGTGCCAGTAGTATAATAACAGACGGCACAGATACGCAGTATTTT. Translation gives CASSIITDGTDTQYF. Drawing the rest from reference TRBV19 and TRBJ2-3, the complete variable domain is DGGITQSPKYLFRKEGQNVTLSCEQNLNHDAMYWYRQDPGQGLRLIYYSQIVNDFQKGDIAEGYSVSREKKESFPLTVTSAQKNPTAFYLCASSIITDGTDTQYFGPGTRLTVL.

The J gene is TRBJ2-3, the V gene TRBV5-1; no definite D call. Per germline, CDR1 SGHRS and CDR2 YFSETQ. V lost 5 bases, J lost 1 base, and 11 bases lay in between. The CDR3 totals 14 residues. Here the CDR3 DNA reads TGCGCCAGCAGATATCTTACCGGCACAGATACGCAGTATTTT. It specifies CASRYLTGTDTQYF.

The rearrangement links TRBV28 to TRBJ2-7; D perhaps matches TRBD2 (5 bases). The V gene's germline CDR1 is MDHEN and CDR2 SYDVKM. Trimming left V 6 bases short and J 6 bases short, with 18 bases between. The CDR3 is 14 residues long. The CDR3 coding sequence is TGTGCCAGCAGCCAACTAACCCGAGGGCTCGAGCAGTACTTC. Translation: CASSQLTRGLEQYF.

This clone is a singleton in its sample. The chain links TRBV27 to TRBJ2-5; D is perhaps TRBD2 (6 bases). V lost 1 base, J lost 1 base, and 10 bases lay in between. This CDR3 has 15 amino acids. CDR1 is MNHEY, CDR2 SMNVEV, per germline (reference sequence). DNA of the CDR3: TGTGCCAGCAGTTTATACTATAGCGGCCAAGAGACCCAGTACTTC. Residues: CASSLYYSGQETQYF.

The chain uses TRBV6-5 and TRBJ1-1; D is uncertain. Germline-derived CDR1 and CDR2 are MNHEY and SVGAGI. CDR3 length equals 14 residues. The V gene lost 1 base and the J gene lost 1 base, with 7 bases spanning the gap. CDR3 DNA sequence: TGTGCCAGCAGTTACTGGAGTGGGAACACTGAAGCTTTCTTT. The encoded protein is CASSYWSGNTEAFF.

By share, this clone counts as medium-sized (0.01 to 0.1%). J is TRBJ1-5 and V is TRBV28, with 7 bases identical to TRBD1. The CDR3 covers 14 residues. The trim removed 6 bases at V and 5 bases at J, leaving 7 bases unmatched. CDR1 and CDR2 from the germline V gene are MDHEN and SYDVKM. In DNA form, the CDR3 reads TGTGCCAGCAGGAACGACAGGGAGGATCAGCCCCAGCATTTT. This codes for CASRNDREDQPQHF.

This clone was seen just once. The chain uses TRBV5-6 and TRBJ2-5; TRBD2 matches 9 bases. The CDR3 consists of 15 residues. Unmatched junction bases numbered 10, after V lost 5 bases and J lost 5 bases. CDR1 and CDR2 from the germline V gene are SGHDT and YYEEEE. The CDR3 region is CASSPGSGRLETQYF. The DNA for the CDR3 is TGTGCCAGCAGTCCAGGTAGCGGGAGATTGGAGACCCAGTACTTC.

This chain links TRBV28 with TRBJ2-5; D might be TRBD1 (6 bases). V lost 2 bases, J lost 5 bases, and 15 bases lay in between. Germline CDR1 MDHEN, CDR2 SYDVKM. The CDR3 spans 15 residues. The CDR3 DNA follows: TGTGCCAGCAGTTTAATAGATGGGGGCTTGGAGACCCAGTACTTC. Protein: CASSLIDGGLETQYF.

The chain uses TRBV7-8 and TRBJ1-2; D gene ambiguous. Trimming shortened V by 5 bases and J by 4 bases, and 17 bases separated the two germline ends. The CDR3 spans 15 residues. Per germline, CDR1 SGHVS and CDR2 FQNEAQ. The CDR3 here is CASSPQGGRGYGYTF. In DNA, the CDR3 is TGTGCCAGCAGCCCTCAAGGAGGGAGAGGCTATGGCTACACCTTC.

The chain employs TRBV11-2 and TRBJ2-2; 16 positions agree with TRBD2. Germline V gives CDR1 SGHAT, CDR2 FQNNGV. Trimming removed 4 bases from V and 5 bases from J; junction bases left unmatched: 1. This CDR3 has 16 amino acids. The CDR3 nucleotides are TGTGCCAGCAGCTCGGGACTAGCGGGAGGGACCGGGGAGCTGTTTTTT. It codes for CASSSGLAGGTGELFF.

The CDR3 spells CASQRGGGQPQHF. The CDR3 DNA sequence: TGTGCCAGCCAACGCGGGGGGGGACAGCCCCAGCATTTT. The rearrangement joins TRBV7-8 to TRBJ1-5; D perhaps matches TRBD1 (5 bases). The CDR3 has 13 amino acids. Trimming took off 8 bases at V and 7 bases at J, with 15 bases between the two ends. The germline CDR1 and CDR2 sequences are SGHVS and FQNEAQ.

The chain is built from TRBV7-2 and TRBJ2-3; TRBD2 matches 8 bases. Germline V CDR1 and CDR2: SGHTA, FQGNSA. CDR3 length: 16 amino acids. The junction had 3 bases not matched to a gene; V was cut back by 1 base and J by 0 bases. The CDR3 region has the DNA TGTGCCAGCAGCTTAGATGCTAGCGGGAGCACAGATACGCAGTATTTT. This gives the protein CASSLDASGSTDTQYF.

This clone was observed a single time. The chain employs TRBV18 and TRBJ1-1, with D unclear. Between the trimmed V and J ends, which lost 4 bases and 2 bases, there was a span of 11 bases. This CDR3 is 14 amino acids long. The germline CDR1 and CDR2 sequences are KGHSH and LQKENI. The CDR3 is CASSLSSLNTEAFF. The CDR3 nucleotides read TGTGCCAGCTCACTCAGTAGTCTAAACACTGAAGCTTTCTTT.